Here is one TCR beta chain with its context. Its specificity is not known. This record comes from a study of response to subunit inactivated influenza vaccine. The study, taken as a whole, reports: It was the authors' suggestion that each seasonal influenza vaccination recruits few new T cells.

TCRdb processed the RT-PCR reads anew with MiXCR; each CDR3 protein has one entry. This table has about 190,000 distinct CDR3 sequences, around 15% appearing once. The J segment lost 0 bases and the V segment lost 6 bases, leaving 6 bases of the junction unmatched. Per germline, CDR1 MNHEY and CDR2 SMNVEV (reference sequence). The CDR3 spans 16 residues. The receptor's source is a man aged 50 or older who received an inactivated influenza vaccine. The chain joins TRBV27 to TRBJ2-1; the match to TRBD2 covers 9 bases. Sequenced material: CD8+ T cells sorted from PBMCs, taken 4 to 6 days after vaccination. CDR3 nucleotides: TGTGCCAGCAGCATAAGCGGGGGGAGCTCCTACAATGAGCAGTTCTTC. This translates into CASSISGGSSYNEQFF.